The rows below give T cell receptor beta chains drawn from one sample of a study of blood T cell repertoires in COVID-19. This table comes from immunoSEQ multiplex PCR, and its TCRdb copy is limited to in-frame clones, with some not included. This sample yields 230,000 or so clones, of which roughly 80% are seen a single time; around 5% belongs to the top ten. Material: peripheral blood. All receptors come from a human donor in a cohort sampled during active COVID-19. Both conserved end residues are part of each CDR3. The D gene is left open where the match is weak. Size is stated for part of the rows, as once, few or many counts, or as a class when the clone is expanded.

cdr3_length j_call clone_size d_call v_call cdr3_aa cdr3_nt
18 TRBJ2-5 NA TRBD2 TRBV3-1/TRBV3-2 CASSPRHRLAGPTGTQYF TGTGCCAGCAGCCCTCGCCACCGACTAGCGGGCCCGACGGGGACCCAGTACTTC
16 TRBJ1-2 NA TRBD1 TRBV2 CASSEGWFNRGHGYTF TGTGCCAGCAGTGAAGGTTGGTTCAACAGGGGCCATGGCTACACCTTC
13 TRBJ2-7 NA NA TRBV4-3 CASSQDGVYEQYF TGCGCCAGCAGCCAAGACGGGGTCTACGAGCAGTACTTC
16 TRBJ1-2 NA NA TRBV18 CASSPLAGRTNYGYTF TGTGCCAGCTCACCTTTGGCAGGGCGAACTAACTATGGCTACACCTTC
13 TRBJ1-1 NA NA TRBV27 CASSSHRAGMAFF TGTGCCAGCAGTTCCCACAGGGCAGGGATGGCTTTCTTT
15 TRBJ2-1 NA NA TRBV4-2 CASSQRVGIRNEQFF TGTGCCAGCAGCCAAAGGGTCGGGATCCGTAATGAGCAGTTCTTC
16 TRBJ2-5 NA TRBD1 TRBV5-1 CASSLYPGQGQETQYF TGCGCCAGCAGCTTGTATCCGGGACAGGGCCAAGAGACCCAGTACTTC
14 TRBJ2-7 NA TRBD1 TRBV3-1/TRBV3-2 CASSLTGKGYEQYF TGTGCCAGCAGCCTGACAGGGAAGGGCTACGAGCAGTACTTC
14 TRBJ1-2 NA NA TRBV10-2 CASSELPRGYGYTF TGCGCCAGCAGTGAACTTCCTCGCGGCTATGGCTACACCTTC
16 TRBJ2-7 NA TRBD2 TRBV7-2 CASSLVSGRAIYEQYF TGTGCCAGCAGCTTAGTAAGCGGGAGGGCCATCTACGAGCAGTACTTC
14 TRBJ2-7 NA NA TRBV27 CASSLSWSPDEQYF TGTGCCAGCAGCCTGAGTTGGTCCCCGGACGAGCAGTACTTC
18 TRBJ2-3 few TRBD2 TRBV5-1 CASSWRLAGGDGADTQYF TGCGCCAGCAGCTGGCGACTAGCGGGAGGGGACGGGGCAGATACGCAGTATTTT
17 TRBJ1-5 NA TRBD1 TRBV6-7 CASSYSSRGQNNQPQHF TGTGCCAGCAGTTACTCGAGCAGGGGACAGAATAATCAGCCCCAGCATTTT
15 TRBJ2-3 NA NA TRBV7-3 CASSLIGESSDTQYF TGTGCCAGCAGCTTAATCGGGGAATCCTCAGATACGCAGTATTTT
16 TRBJ2-6 NA TRBD1 TRBV10-3 CAIRGQGIAGANVLTF TGTGCCATCAGGGGACAGGGAATTGCTGGGGCCAACGTCCTGACTTTC
15 TRBJ1-6 NA NA TRBV5-4 CASSLAGQQNSPLHF TGTGCCAGCAGCTTGGCCGGACAGCAGAATTCACCCCTCCACTTT
11 TRBJ1-2 NA NA TRBV20-1 CSASGGNGYTF TGCAGTGCTAGCGGGGGGAACGGCTACACCTTC
15 TRBJ2-7 few TRBD1 TRBV2 CASSDDRGPNYEQYF TGTGCCAGCAGTGATGACAGGGGACCGAACTACGAGCAGTACTTC
14 TRBJ2-1 NA TRBD2 TRBV9 CASSLDVLANEQFF TGTGCCAGCAGCCTAGATGTACTAGCGAATGAGCAGTTCTTC
13 TRBJ1-2 few NA TRBV15 CATSSLRNYGYTF TGTGCCACCAGCAGCCTCAGGAACTATGGCTACACCTTC
15 TRBJ2-7 once NA TRBV6-1 CASSESGTASYEQYF TGTGCCAGCAGTGAGTCCGGGACTGCAAGTTACGAGCAGTACTTC
13 TRBJ2-2 NA NA TRBV7-3 CASSTEWTGELFF TGTGCCAGCAGTACTGAGTGGACCGGGGAGCTGTTTTTT
12 TRBJ2-2 NA NA TRBV5-1 CASRQNTGELFF TGCGCCAGCAGACAGAACACCGGGGAGCTGTTTTTT
15 TRBJ1-6 NA TRBD1 TRBV28 CASIDNRGHNSPLHF TGTGCCAGCATCGATAACAGGGGGCATAATTCACCCCTCCACTTT
14 TRBJ2-7 NA TRBD2 TRBV20-1 CSASRDYNSYEQYF TGCAGTGCTAGTAGGGACTATAACTCCTACGAGCAGTACTTC
15 TRBJ1-1 NA TRBD1 TRBV19 CASSFRPGTGTEAFF TGTGCCAGTAGTTTCCGTCCCGGGACAGGGACTGAAGCTTTCTTT
14 TRBJ2-7 NA TRBD1 TRBV6-6 CASRRQGFVDEQYF TGTGCCAGCAGGAGACAGGGTTTCGTCGACGAGCAGTACTTC
12 TRBJ1-6 NA NA TRBV14 CASSQVLSPLHF TGTGCCAGCAGCCAAGTACTCTCACCCCTCCACTTT
15 TRBJ1-5 NA NA TRBV7-8 CASSLDRSRNQPQHF TGTGCCAGCAGCTTAGACAGAAGCCGCAATCAGCCCCAGCATTTT
13 TRBJ2-4 NA NA TRBV12-3/TRBV12-4 CASRFKWSNIQYF TGTGCCAGCAGATTCAAATGGAGTAACATTCAGTACTTC
13 TRBJ2-7 NA NA TRBV14 CASRGREAYEQYF TGTGCCAGCAGGGGCAGGGAGGCTTACGAGCAGTACTTC
17 TRBJ1-2 NA TRBD1 TRBV4-2 CASSQVDLNRGSYGYTF TGTGCCAGCAGCCAAGTGGATCTGAACAGGGGTAGCTATGGCTACACCTTC
16 TRBJ1-5 NA NA TRBV4-1 CASSQEGRNRAQPQHF TGCGCCAGCAGCCAAGAGGGGCGGAATAGGGCTCAGCCCCAGCATTTT
14 TRBJ2-7 many TRBD1 TRBV6-5 CASSYSARGYEQYF TGTGCCAGCAGTTACTCGGCCAGGGGGTACGAGCAGTACTTC
15 TRBJ2-7 once TRBD2 TRBV3-1/TRBV3-2 CASSQVTSGRYEQYF TGTGCCAGCAGCCAAGTGACTAGCGGACGCTACGAGCAGTACTTC
12 TRBJ2-7 NA NA TRBV2 CASSLQGYEQYF TGTGCCAGCAGCTTACAGGGCTACGAGCAGTACTTC
15 TRBJ1-2 NA NA TRBV6-5 CASRPNQGPNYGYTF TGTGCCAGCAGACCCAACCAGGGGCCTAACTATGGCTACACCTTC
15 TRBJ2-7 NA TRBD1 TRBV28 CASRAQGISAYEQYF TGTGCCAGCAGGGCACAGGGGATAAGCGCCTACGAGCAGTACTTC
13 TRBJ1-2 NA NA TRBV30 CAWSVLRGGGYTF TGTGCCTGGAGTGTACTGCGCGGTGGAGGCTACACCTTC
16 TRBJ2-7 NA NA TRBV7-6 CASSLMSGTGTYEQYF TGTGCCAGCAGCTTAATGTCCGGTACAGGCACCTACGAGCAGTACTTC
13 TRBJ1-1 NA NA TRBV27 CASSLYQGTEAFF TGTGCCAGCAGTCTTTACCAGGGGACTGAAGCTTTCTTT
13 TRBJ1-6 NA NA TRBV27 CASSLRRDSPLHF TGTGCCAGCAGTTTAAGGAGGGATTCACCCCTCCACTTT
14 TRBJ1-5 NA NA TRBV5-6 CASSFMQGNQPQHF TGTGCCAGCAGCTTTATGCAGGGCAATCAGCCCCAGCATTTT
15 TRBJ2-3 NA TRBD1 TRBV9 CASSAQGRGTDTQYF TGTGCCAGCAGCGCACAGGGGCGAGGCACAGATACGCAGTATTTT
16 TRBJ2-2 NA NA TRBV3-1/TRBV3-2 CASSQEYLAGTGELFF TGTGCCAGCAGCCAAGAATATCTAGCAGGCACCGGGGAGCTGTTTTTT
15 TRBJ2-7 NA NA TRBV5-5 CASSLVGRGSYEQYF TGTGCCAGCAGCTTGGTAGGCAGGGGCTCCTACGAGCAGTACTTC
14 TRBJ1-5 NA TRBD1 TRBV7-9 CASSRQGFNQPQHF TGTGCCAGCAGTCGACAGGGTTTCAATCAGCCCCAGCATTTT
12 TRBJ2-3 NA NA TRBV28 CASSPTGFGKYF TGTGCCAGCAGTCCGACGGGGTTCGGGAAGTATTTT
14 TRBJ1-2 NA NA TRBV27 CASSLVAAAVGYTF TGTGCCAGCAGTTTAGTTGCGGCTGCAGTCGGCTACACCTTC
15 TRBJ1-1 NA NA TRBV7-6 CASSLAPGLGTEAFF TGTGCCAGCAGCTTAGCGCCAGGGTTAGGAACTGAAGCTTTCTTT
19 TRBJ2-6 NA TRBD1 TRBV4-3 CASSQDARQGAWGANVLTF TGCGCCAGCAGCCAAGATGCGAGACAGGGGGCGTGGGGGGCCAACGTCCTGACTTTC